Listed here are 22 T cell receptor beta chains from one sample, sequenced in a study of blood T cell repertoires in COVID-19. Assay: immunoSEQ multiplex PCR; the TCRdb copy retains only in-frame clones and omits some. The sample includes 140,000 to 150,000 clones, around 78% seen only once; the top ten take just under 2%. The specimen sequenced was peripheral blood. Source of these receptors: a woman in her fifties or sixties with acute or convalescent COVID-19.

This chain uses TRBV27 with TRBJ1-5, with a tentative D call TRBD1 (6 bases). Germline values: CDR1 MNHEY, CDR2 SMNVEV (reference sequence). V was clipped by 2 bases and J by 2 bases, with 10 bases between them. CDR3 length equals 15 residues. Here the CDR3 reads CASSLQGLGNQPQHF. DNA of the CDR3: TGTGCCAGCAGTTTACAGGGGTTAGGCAATCAGCCCCAGCATTTT.

The chain joins TRBV28 to TRBJ1-5, with D perhaps matching TRBD1 (6 bases). The CDR3 runs to 15 residues. V lost 7 bases and J lost 5, with 18 bases in between. Germline V CDR1 and CDR2: MDHEN, SYDVKM. CDR3 in DNA: TGTGCCAGCATCCCCCGGCCAGGGGAATATCAGCCCCAGCATTTT. This encodes CASIPRPGEYQPQHF.

The J gene is TRBJ2-1, the V gene TRBV27, with 8 bases lining up with TRBD2. In germline, CDR1 is MNHEY, CDR2 SMNVEV (reference sequence). The CDR3 totals 14 residues. Trimming cost V 4 bases and J 2 bases; bases outside gene matches: 1. CDR3 DNA: TGTGCCAGCAGTTCGGGACTAGCCTACAATGAGCAGTTCTTC. Protein sequence: CASSSGLAYNEQFF.

The V call is TRBV24-1, the J call TRBJ1-1; tentatively, D is TRBD1 (6 bases). CDR3 length: 14 residues. V was cut by 5 bases and J by 3 bases, with 12 bases left in between. Germline values: CDR1 KGHDR, CDR2 SFDVKD. The CDR3 loop reads CATSVSKGDTEAFF. DNA of the CDR3: TGTGCCACCAGTGTCTCCAAGGGGGACACTGAAGCTTTCTTT.

The CDR3 protein is CASSSRPRDEQYF. CDR3 nucleotide sequence: TGTGCCAGCAGCTCCCGCCCCAGGGACGAGCAGTACTTC. The gene calls are TRBV11-3 and TRBJ2-7, with D possibly TRBD1 on 5 matching bases. This CDR3 spans 13 amino acids. Trimming stripped 4 bases from V and 5 bases from J, with 12 bases between. Germline V CDR1 and CDR2: SGHNT, YENEEA.

The chain uses TRBV6-5 and TRBJ2-3; D is uncertain. V shed 2 bases and J shed 0 bases, with 9 bases lying between them. CDR1 and CDR2 from the germline V gene are MNHEY and SVGAGI. This CDR3 spans 15 amino acids. The CDR3 bases are TGTGCCAGCAGTTACCTAAGCTCTAGCACAGATACGCAGTATTTT. This gives the protein CASSYLSSSTDTQYF.

The gene calls are TRBV6-1 and TRBJ2-3, with 7 nucleotides matching TRBD2. Germline CDR1 and CDR2: MNHNS and SASEGT. CDR3 length equals 17 residues. V trimming: 1 base; J trimming: 0 bases; junction bases outside the gene matches: 7. The CDR3 region has the DNA TGTGCCAGCAGTGAAGGGGGTTGGGGGGGTAGCACAGATACGCAGTATTTT. Translation gives CASSEGGWGGSTDTQYF.

The chain employs TRBV30 and TRBJ1-6; 8 bases fit TRBD1. V shed 8 bases and J 7 bases; nucleotides not matched to a gene: 7. This CDR3 comprises 13 residues. Germline values: CDR1 GTSNPN, CDR2 SVGIG (reference sequence). The DNA for the CDR3 is TGTGCCCTAAGGGCAGGGGGCAATTCACCCCTCCACTTT. Translating it yields CALRAGGNSPLHF.

The genes are TRBV28 and TRBJ2-6, with a weak D call TRBD1 (5 bases). Trimming pared 8 bases from V and 4 bases from J, leaving 21 bases between. CDR1 and CDR2 (germline): MDHEN, SYDVKM. The CDR3 covers 17 residues. The CDR3 DNA reads as TGTGCCAGCTACCCAGCAGGGAAGATTTTGGGGGCCAACGTCCTGACTTTC. Its protein is CASYPAGKILGANVLTF.

The chain carries TRBV13 and TRBJ2-1, with 10 positions matching TRBD2. CDR3 length: 15 residues. CDR1 is PRHDT and CDR2 is FYEKMQ in the germline V gene (reference sequence). V lost 5 bases to trimming and J lost 3 bases; unmatched junction nucleotides: 4. CDR3 residues: CASSPGTSVYNEQFF. Here the CDR3 DNA reads TGTGCCAGCAGCCCTGGGACTAGCGTCTACAATGAGCAGTTCTTC.

The chain links TRBV6-5 to TRBJ2-1; 9 bases line up with TRBD2. V was pared by 10 bases and J by 10 bases, with 17 bases of the junction left unmatched. Germline-derived CDR1 and CDR2 are MNHEY and SVGAGI. The CDR3 has 15 amino acids. For the CDR3, the DNA is TGTGCCACCAACCACCCCCCTAGCGGGAAGGGGGAGCAGTTCTTC. Translated, it gives CATNHPPSGKGEQFF.

The chain joins TRBV19 to TRBJ2-1; the D is unclear. V was cut by 1 base and J by 7 bases, with 11 bases left in between. In germline, CDR1 is LNHDA, CDR2 SQIVND (reference sequence). The CDR3 runs to 14 residues. In DNA form, the CDR3 reads TGTGCCAGTAGTATAGCCAATCAGAGGAATGAGCAGTTCTTC. Protein sequence: CASSIANQRNEQFF.

The chain uses TRBV10-2 and TRBJ2-3, with 8 bases lining up with TRBD1. This CDR3 has 11 residues. V shed 6 bases and J 9 bases; nucleotides not matched to a gene: 2. CDR1 is WSHSY, CDR2 SAAADI, per germline. The CDR3 nucleotides are TGCGCCAGCAGGACAGGGGACACGCAGTATTTT. Its protein product is CASRTGDTQYF.

The table lists this clone with a count of one. The rearrangement links TRBV5-4 to TRBJ1-2, with 9 bases identical to TRBD1. The CDR3 is 13 amino acids. Per the germline V gene, CDR1 is SGHNT and CDR2 is YYREEE (reference sequence). The V gene end was trimmed by 2 bases and the J gene end by 6 bases; junction bases not matched to a gene: 2. For the CDR3, the DNA is TGTGCCAGCAGCTTCGGGACAGGGAATGGCTACACCTTC. Residues: CASSFGTGNGYTF.

This clone was found a few times. CDR3 in DNA: TGTGCCAGCAGCCCGGGACAGGGGGAATACGAGCAGTACTTC. Protein sequence: CASSPGQGEYEQYF. The chain uses TRBV14 and TRBJ2-7, with 11 positions matching TRBD1. CDR3 length: 14 amino acids. Germline V lookup: CDR1 SGHDN, CDR2 FVKESK. J gave up 4 bases and V 4 bases, and 3 bases lay outside the gene matches.

CDR3 nucleotides: TGTGCCAGCAGTTCTCCTACGGAGGTTTATTCACCCCTCCACTTT. Translation: CASSSPTEVYSPLHF. The rearrangement joins TRBV27 to TRBJ1-6; no clear D gene. The germline V and J ends were trimmed by 4 bases and 8 bases, with 15 bases remaining between them. Per the germline V gene, CDR1 is MNHEY and CDR2 is SMNVEV (reference sequence). The CDR3 is 15 residues long.

The rearrangement links TRBV19 to TRBJ1-5, with a possible D match to TRBD1 (6 bases). This CDR3 comprises 15 residues. Germline V gene lookup returns CDR1 LNHDA and CDR2 SQIVND (reference sequence). Trimming took off 5 bases at V and 4 bases at J, with 15 bases between the two ends. CDR3 coding DNA: TGTGCCAGTAGTTCCCGGACAGTGCCGAATCAGCCCCAGCATTTT. This sequence encodes CASSSRTVPNQPQHF.

This chain uses TRBV12-5 with TRBJ1-2; no firm D call. CDR1 and CDR2 from the germline V gene are LGHNT and FRNRAP. The CDR3 totals 11 residues. Trimming cost V 8 bases and J 4 bases, with 8 bases left between them. The CDR3: CASSSGYGYTF. The CDR3, as DNA: TGTGCTAGTTCATCCGGCTATGGCTACACCTTC.

This chain links TRBV7-9 with TRBJ2-5, with 7 bases fitting TRBD1. CDR3 length: 14 amino acids. CDR1 SEHNR and CDR2 FQNEAQ come from the germline V gene (reference sequence). Unmatched junction bases numbered 7, after V lost 5 bases and J lost 4 bases. The CDR3 DNA reads TGTGCCAGCAGCGAGGGGGCCATAGGAGAGACCCAGTACTTC. This encodes CASSEGAIGETQYF.

CDR3 amino acids: CATSRTGTGPYEQYF. CDR3 coding DNA: TGTGCCACCAGCAGGACCGGGACAGGCCCCTACGAGCAGTACTTC. The rearrangement links TRBV15 to TRBJ2-7; 8 nucleotides line up with TRBD1. This CDR3 has 15 amino acids. The germline V gene has CDR1 LNHNV and CDR2 YYDKDF (reference sequence). V lost 3 bases and J lost 2; bases outside the gene matches: 6.

This chain connects TRBV30 to TRBJ2-7, with D perhaps TRBD2 (6 bases). The CDR3 consists of 14 residues. V was trimmed by 0 bases and J by 4 bases, leaving 13 bases between them. Germline CDR1 reads GTSNPN; CDR2 reads SVGIG (reference sequence). CDR3 amino acids: CAWSVQIGGYEQYF. For the CDR3, the DNA is TGTGCCTGGAGTGTACAAATCGGGGGTTACGAGCAGTACTTC.

The chain links TRBV28 to TRBJ2-7; 7 nucleotides align to TRBD1. The CDR3 spans 14 residues. Germline V gene lookup returns CDR1 MDHEN and CDR2 SYDVKM. Unmatched junction bases numbered 7, after V lost 7 bases and J lost 1 base. CDR3 loop: CASTDRVPSYEQYF. The CDR3 DNA reads TGTGCCAGCACAGACAGGGTCCCTTCCTACGAGCAGTACTTC.